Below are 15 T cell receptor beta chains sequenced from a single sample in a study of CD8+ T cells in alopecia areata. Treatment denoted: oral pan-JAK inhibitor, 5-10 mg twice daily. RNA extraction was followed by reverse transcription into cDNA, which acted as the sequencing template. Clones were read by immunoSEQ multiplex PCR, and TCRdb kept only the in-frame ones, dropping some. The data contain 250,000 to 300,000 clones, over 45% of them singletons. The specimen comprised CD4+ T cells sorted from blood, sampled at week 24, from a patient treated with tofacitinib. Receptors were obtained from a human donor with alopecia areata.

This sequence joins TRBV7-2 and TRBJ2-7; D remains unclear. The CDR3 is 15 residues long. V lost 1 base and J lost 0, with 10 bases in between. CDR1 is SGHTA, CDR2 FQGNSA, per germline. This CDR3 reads CASSLVQTSSYEQYF. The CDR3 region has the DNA TGTGCCAGCAGCTTAGTGCAGACGAGCTCCTACGAGCAGTACTTC.

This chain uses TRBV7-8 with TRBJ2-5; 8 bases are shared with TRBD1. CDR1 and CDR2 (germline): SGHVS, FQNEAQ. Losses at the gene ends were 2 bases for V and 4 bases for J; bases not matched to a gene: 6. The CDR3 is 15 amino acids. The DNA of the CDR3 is TGTGCCAGCAGCTTATCAGGGGGCGACCCAGAGACCCAGTACTTC. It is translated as CASSLSGGDPETQYF. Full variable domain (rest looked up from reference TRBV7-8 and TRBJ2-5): GAGVSQSPRYKVAKRGQDVALRCDPISGHVSLFWYQQALGQGPEFLTYFQNEAQLDKSGLPSDRFFAERPEGSVSTLKIQRTQQEDSAVYLCASSLSGGDPETQYFGPGTRLLVL.

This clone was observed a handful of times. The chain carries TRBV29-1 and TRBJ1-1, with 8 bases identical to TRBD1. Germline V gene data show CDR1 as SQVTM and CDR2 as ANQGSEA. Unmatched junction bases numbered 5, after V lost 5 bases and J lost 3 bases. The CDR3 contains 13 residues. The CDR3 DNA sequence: TGCAGCGTTCGCACAGGGGGGGACACTGAAGCTTTCTTT. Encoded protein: CSVRTGGDTEAFF.

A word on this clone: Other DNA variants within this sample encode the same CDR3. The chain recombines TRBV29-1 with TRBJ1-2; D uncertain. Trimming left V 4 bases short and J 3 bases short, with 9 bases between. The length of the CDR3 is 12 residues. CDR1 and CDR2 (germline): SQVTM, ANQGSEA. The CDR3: CSVVGGYYGYTF. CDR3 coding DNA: TGCAGCGTTGTGGGCGGTTACTATGGCTACACCTTC.

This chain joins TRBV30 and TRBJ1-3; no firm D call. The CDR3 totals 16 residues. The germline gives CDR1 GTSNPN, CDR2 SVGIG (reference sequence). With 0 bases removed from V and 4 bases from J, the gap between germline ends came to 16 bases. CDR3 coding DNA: TGTGCCTGGAGTGTGCGCCTACTAATGCAAGGAAACACCATATATTTT. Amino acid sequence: CAWSVRLLMQGNTIYF.

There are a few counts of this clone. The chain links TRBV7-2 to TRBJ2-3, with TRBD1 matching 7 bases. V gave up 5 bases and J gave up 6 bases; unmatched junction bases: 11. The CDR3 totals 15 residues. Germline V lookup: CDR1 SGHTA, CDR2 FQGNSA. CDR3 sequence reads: CASSPTGASGDTQYF. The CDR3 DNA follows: TGTGCCAGCAGCCCAACAGGGGCCTCGGGGGATACGCAGTATTTT.

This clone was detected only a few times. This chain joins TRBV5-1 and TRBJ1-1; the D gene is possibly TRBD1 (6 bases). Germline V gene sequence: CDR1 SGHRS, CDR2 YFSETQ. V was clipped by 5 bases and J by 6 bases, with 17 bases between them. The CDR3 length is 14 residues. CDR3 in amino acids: CASSTSGASAEAFF. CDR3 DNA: TGCGCCAGCAGTACCTCAGGGGCATCGGCTGAAGCTTTCTTT. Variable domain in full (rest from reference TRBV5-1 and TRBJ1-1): KAGVTQTPRYLIKTRGQQVTLSCSPISGHRSVSWYQQTPGQGLQFLFEYFSETQRNKGNFPGRFSGRQFSNSRSEMNVSTLELGDSALYLCASSTSGASAEAFFGQGTRLTVV.

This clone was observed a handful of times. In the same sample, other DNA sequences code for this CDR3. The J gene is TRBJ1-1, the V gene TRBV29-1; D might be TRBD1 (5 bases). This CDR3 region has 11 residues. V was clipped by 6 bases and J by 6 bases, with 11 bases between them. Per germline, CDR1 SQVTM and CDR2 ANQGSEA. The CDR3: CSVSRGAEAFF. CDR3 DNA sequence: TGCAGCGTCTCTCGGGGGGCTGAAGCTTTCTTT. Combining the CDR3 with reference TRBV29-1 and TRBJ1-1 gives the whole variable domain SAVISQKPSRDICQRGTSLTIQCQVDSQVTMMFWYRQQPGQSLTLIATANQGSEATYESGFVIDKFPISRPNLTFSTLTVSNMSPEDSSIYLCSVSRGAEAFFGQGTRLTVV.

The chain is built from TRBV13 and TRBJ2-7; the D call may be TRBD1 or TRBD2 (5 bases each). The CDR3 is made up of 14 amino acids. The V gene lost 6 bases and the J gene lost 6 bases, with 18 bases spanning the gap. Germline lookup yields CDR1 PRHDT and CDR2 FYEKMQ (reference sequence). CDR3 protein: CASRRRVGGREQYF. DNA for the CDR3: TGTGCCAGCAGACGCAGGGTAGGCGGGCGCGAGCAGTACTTC.

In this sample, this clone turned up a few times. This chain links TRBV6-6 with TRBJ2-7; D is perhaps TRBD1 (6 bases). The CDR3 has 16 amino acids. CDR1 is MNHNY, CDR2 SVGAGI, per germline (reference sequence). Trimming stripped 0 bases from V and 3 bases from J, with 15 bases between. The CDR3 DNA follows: TGTGCCAGCAGTTACTCCGTCACGAGGGGGAGCTACGAGCAGTACTTC. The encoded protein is CASSYSVTRGSYEQYF.

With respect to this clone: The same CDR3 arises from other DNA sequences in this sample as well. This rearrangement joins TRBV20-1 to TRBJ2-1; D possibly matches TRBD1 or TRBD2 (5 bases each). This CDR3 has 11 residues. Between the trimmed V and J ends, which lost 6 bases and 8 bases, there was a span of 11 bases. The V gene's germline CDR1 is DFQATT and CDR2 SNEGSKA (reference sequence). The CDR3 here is CSASRGHEQFF. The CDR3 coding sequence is TGCAGTGCCAGCCGGGGACATGAGCAGTTCTTC.

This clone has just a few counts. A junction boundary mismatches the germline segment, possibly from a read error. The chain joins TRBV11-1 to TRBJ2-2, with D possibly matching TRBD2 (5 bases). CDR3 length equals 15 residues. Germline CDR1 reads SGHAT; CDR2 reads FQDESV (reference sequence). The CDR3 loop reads CASSLAPRNTGELVF. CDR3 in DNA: TGTGCCAGCAGCCTCGCCCCCCGGAACACCGGGGAGCTGGTTTTT.

The CDR3 coding sequence is TGCAGCGTTGAAGATATATGGACTAGCGGGGGGGCGAATGAGCAGTTCTTC. Encoded protein: CSVEDIWTSGGANEQFF. V and J are TRBV29-1 and TRBJ2-1; TRBD2 matches 15 bases. The CDR3 covers 17 residues. Unmatched junction bases numbered 7, after V lost 0 bases and J lost 7 bases. The germline V gene has CDR1 SQVTM and CDR2 ANQGSEA.

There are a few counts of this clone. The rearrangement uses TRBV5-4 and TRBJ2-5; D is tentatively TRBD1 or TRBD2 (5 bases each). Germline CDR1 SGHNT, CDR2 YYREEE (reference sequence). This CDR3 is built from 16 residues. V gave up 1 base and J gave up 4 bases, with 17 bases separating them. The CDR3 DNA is TGTGCCAGCAGCTTGAAGGGGACCCCAAGTCGAGAGACCCAGTACTTC. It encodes CASSLKGTPSRETQYF.

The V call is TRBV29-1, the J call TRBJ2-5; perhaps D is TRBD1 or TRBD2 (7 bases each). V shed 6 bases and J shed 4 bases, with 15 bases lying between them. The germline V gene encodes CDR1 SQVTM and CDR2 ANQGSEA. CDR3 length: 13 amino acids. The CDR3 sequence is CSVHRGGGETQYF. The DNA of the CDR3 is TGCAGCGTCCACAGGGGAGGGGGAGAGACCCAGTACTTC.